This entry is about one TCR beta chain. The CDR3 contains 16 residues. Germline values: CDR1 MNHEY, CDR2 SMNVEV (reference sequence). The ends were cut back, 5 bases at V and 9 bases at J, with 20 bases in the middle. TCRdb redid the calling of the RT-PCR reads with MiXCR, one entry per CDR3 protein. The data contain 390,000 or so distinct CDR3 sequences, 16% of them singletons. This specimen comes from a study of patients and donors after allogeneic stem cell transplantation. The genes are TRBV27 and TRBJ1-6; weak D call: TRBD1 (6 bases). The clonotype comes from a human donor who was either an allogeneic HSCT recipient or a stem cell or donor lymphocyte infusion donor (not recorded which). It is not recorded whose cells these are; they may come from a transplant donor. Sample: blood, either unsorted or a sorted T cell fraction (not recorded which). The chain's CDR3 is CASSRDTIYPPSPLHF. CDR3 DNA sequence: TGTGCCAGCAGTCGGGACACCATCTATCCCCCTTCACCCCTCCACTTT.